The 15 T cell receptor beta chains presented below share a single source sample, sequenced in a study of circulating and synovial CD4+ cells in juvenile arthritis. Clones were sequenced by immunoSEQ multiplex PCR, and TCRdb holds only the in-frame ones, with some missing. Here the sample spans around 32,000 clones, around 95% being singletons. The specimen sequenced was CD4+ T cells from blood. The receptors were gathered from a human donor with juvenile idiopathic arthritis.

J is TRBJ2-7 and V is TRBV4-2, with TRBD2 matching over 7 bases. Unmatched junction bases numbered 5, after V lost 2 bases and J lost 4 bases. This CDR3 is built from 14 residues. Germline V gene lookup returns CDR1 LGHNA and CDR2 YNFKEQ. The CDR3 protein is CASSQLAERYEQYF. In nucleotides, the CDR3 is TGTGCCAGCAGCCAACTAGCGGAACGATACGAGCAGTACTTC.

The chain joins TRBV5-1 to TRBJ2-3; tentative D call: TRBD1 (6 bases). CDR3 length equals 15 residues. Germline-derived CDR1 and CDR2 are SGHRS and YFSETQ. The V gene lost 5 bases and the J gene lost 3 bases, with 16 bases spanning the gap. The CDR3 loop reads CASSSRGFGTDTQYF. For the CDR3, the DNA is TGCGCCAGCAGTTCCAGGGGATTCGGGACAGATACGCAGTATTTT.

The chain recombines TRBV28 with TRBJ1-5; 8 bases are a match to TRBD1. Trimming cost V 1 base and J 5 bases; bases outside gene matches: 4. This CDR3 is built from 15 residues. The V gene's germline CDR1 is MDHEN and CDR2 SYDVKM. CDR3 in amino acids: CASSLLGTGDQPQHF. CDR3 bases: TGTGCCAGCAGTTTATTAGGGACAGGCGATCAGCCCCAGCATTTT. The entire variable domain, with the rest obtained from reference TRBV28 and TRBJ1-5, is as follows: DVKVTQSSRYLVKRTGEKVFLECVQDMDHENMFWYRQDPGLGLRLIYFSYDVKMKEKGDIPEGYSVSREKKERFSLILESASTNQTSMYLCASSLLGTGDQPQHFGDGTRLSIL.

The chain is built from TRBV5-1 and TRBJ2-5; no definite D call. With 0 bases removed from V and 2 bases from J, the gap between germline ends came to 14 bases. Germline lookup yields CDR1 SGHRS and CDR2 YFSETQ. This CDR3 is 16 amino acids long. DNA for the CDR3: TGCGCCAGCAGCTTGGAACCGAATCCTACTCAAGAGACCCAGTACTTC. This sequence encodes CASSLEPNPTQETQYF. The whole variable domain, filled in from reference TRBV5-1 and TRBJ2-5, reads KAGVTQTPRYLIKTRGQQVTLSCSPISGHRSVSWYQQTPGQGLQFLFEYFSETQRNKGNFPGRFSGRQFSNSRSEMNVSTLELGDSALYLCASSLEPNPTQETQYFGPGTRLLVL.

A few counts support this clone. CDR3 coding DNA: TGTGCCAGCAGCCGGACCCTGGGAGACACTGAAGCTTTCTTT. Translated, it gives CASSRTLGDTEAFF. The chain couples TRBV5-5 to TRBJ1-1; D gene uncertain. This CDR3 has 14 amino acids. In germline, CDR1 is SGHKS, CDR2 YYEKEE (reference sequence). V was shortened by 4 bases and J by 3 bases, with 13 bases between the two germline ends.

V usage is TRBV7-9 and J usage is TRBJ2-7, with D unclear. This CDR3 contains 11 residues. The germline CDR1 and CDR2 sequences are SEHNR and FQNEAQ (reference sequence). Trimming cost V 4 bases and J 3 bases, with 4 bases left between them. The CDR3 DNA is TGTGCCAGCAGCTCCAACTACGAGCAGTACTTC. Its protein is CASSSNYEQYF.

The gene calls are TRBV5-6 and TRBJ1-2; unclear D gene. Looked up from germline, CDR1 is SGHDT and CDR2 is YYEEEE. The CDR3 loop spans 12 amino acids. V was trimmed by 0 bases and J by 8 bases, leaving 8 bases between them. CDR3 nucleotide sequence: TGTGCCAGCAGCTTGGCCTCAGTCGGCTACACCTTC. Its translation: CASSLASVGYTF.

CDR3 in DNA: TGTGCCTGGAGTGTAATCCGCTCGGGAGAAGCTTTCTTT. Translation: CAWSVIRSGEAFF. The chain employs TRBV30 and TRBJ1-1, with D unresolved. Germline loops: CDR1 GTSNPN, CDR2 SVGIG (reference sequence). The CDR3 is 13 residues long. V lost 0 bases, J lost 8 bases, and 13 bases lay in between. The full variable domain, its missing parts supplied by reference TRBV30 and TRBJ1-1, is SQTIHQWPATLVQPVGSPLSLECTVEGTSNPNLYWYRQAAGRGLQLLFYSVGIGQISSEVPQNLSASRPQDRQFILSSKKLLLSDSGFYLCAWSVIRSGEAFFGQGTRLTVV.

This sequence joins TRBV6-5 and TRBJ1-2; tentative D call: TRBD1 (6 bases). Per the germline V gene, CDR1 is MNHEY and CDR2 is SVGAGI. Trimming removed 5 bases from V and 4 bases from J, with 14 bases in between. The CDR3 sequence is 14 residues long. The CDR3 spells CASSRQEGTYGYTF. The CDR3, as DNA: TGTGCCAGCAGTAGACAGGAAGGTACCTATGGCTACACCTTC.

The chain employs TRBV18 and TRBJ2-1; D is perhaps TRBD2 (5 bases). CDR1 KGHSH and CDR2 LQKENI come from the germline V gene. This CDR3 region has 14 residues. Trimming took 2 bases from V and 2 from J, leaving 7 bases between them. The chain's CDR3 is CASSPWGAYNEQFF. The DNA for the CDR3 is TGTGCCAGCTCACCATGGGGAGCCTACAATGAGCAGTTCTTC.

A single count supports this clone. The gene calls are TRBV11-3 and TRBJ2-5; D call uncertain. This CDR3 has 12 residues. Germline CDR1 reads SGHNT; CDR2 reads YENEEA. V was clipped by 5 bases and J by 6 bases, with 10 bases between them. The CDR3 DNA is TGTGCCAGCAGCCAGGATGGCCAGACCCAGTACTTC. It specifies CASSQDGQTQYF.

This clone was seen a single time. The CDR3 coding sequence is TGTGCCTGGAGTATTGGACAGGGGCAATATGAAAAACTGTTTTTT. It translates to CAWSIGQGQYEKLFF. The rearrangement uses TRBV30 and TRBJ1-4; the match to TRBD1 covers 9 bases. The trim removed 2 bases at V and 6 bases at J, leaving 7 bases unmatched. CDR1 and CDR2 (germline): GTSNPN, SVGIG (reference sequence). This CDR3 is built from 15 residues.

The J gene is TRBJ2-7, the V gene TRBV28; TRBD1 agrees at 10 bases. The J segment lost 3 bases and the V segment lost 5 bases, leaving 7 bases of the junction unmatched. Germline V lookup: CDR1 MDHEN, CDR2 SYDVKM. The CDR3 has 15 residues. In DNA form, the CDR3 reads TGTGCCAGCAGTCCCCGGACAGGGGGTTTCTACGAGCAGTACTTC. It translates to CASSPRTGGFYEQYF. Full variable domain (rest looked up from reference TRBV28 and TRBJ2-7): DVKVTQSSRYLVKRTGEKVFLECVQDMDHENMFWYRQDPGLGLRLIYFSYDVKMKEKGDIPEGYSVSREKKERFSLILESASTNQTSMYLCASSPRTGGFYEQYFGPGTRLTVT.

The chain recombines TRBV27 with TRBJ1-2; possible D gene TRBD1, 6 bases. Trimming removed 0 bases at V and 4 bases at J, with 6 bases between. CDR1 is MNHEY and CDR2 is SMNVEV in the germline V gene (reference sequence). The CDR3 has 13 amino acids. In DNA, the CDR3 is TGTGCCAGCAGTTTATCGGGGGCCTATGGCTACACCTTC. This codes for CASSLSGAYGYTF.

The chain joins TRBV9 to TRBJ1-5, with D hard to call. V gave up 0 bases and J gave up 1 base, with 5 bases separating them. The CDR3 consists of 14 residues. Germline CDR1 is SGDLS and CDR2 is YYNGEE. As DNA, the CDR3 is TGTGCCAGCAGCGTAGATGGCAGCAATCAGCCCCAGCATTTT. Its translation is CASSVDGSNQPQHF.